A selection of T cell receptor beta chains follows, all from one sample in a study of T cells in Graves' hyperthyroidism and ophthalmopathy. TCRdb redid the calling of the multiplex PCR reads with MiXCR, one entry per CDR3 protein. Of over 500,000 distinct CDR3 sequences listed, 17% are singletons. Input material: blood. These receptors were collected from a woman younger than 30 with Graves' ophthalmopathy. CDR3s include the opening cysteine and the closing phenylalanine or tryptophan. A D gene is named only where the DNA matches it firmly. Clone size is given for some rows only: seen once, a few or many times, or a class if the clone is expanded.

-,16,TRBV6-1,TRBJ2-1,-,TGTGCCAGCAGTGAAGCGGCGTTCAGCTCCTACAATGAGCAGTTCTTC,CASSEAAFSSYNEQFF
-,11,TRBV2,TRBJ2-7,many,TGTGCCAGCAGTGAACAGTACGAGCAGTACTTC,CASSEQYEQYF
-,17,TRBV3-1,TRBJ2-6,few,TGTGCCAGCAGCCAAATCGCCCAGGAATCCGGGGCCAACGTCCTGACTTTC,CASSQIAQESGANVLTF
-,16,TRBV12-3/TRBV12-4,TRBJ1-2,once,TGTGCCAGCAGTTTGGCTCGGCAGTCCTCTAACTATGGCTACACCTTC,CASSLARQSSNYGYTF
-,14,TRBV11-1,TRBJ2-7,many,TGTGCCAGCAGCTTAGAGGCCGGAGAGGACGAGCAGTACTTC,CASSLEAGEDEQYF
-,15,TRBV7-2,TRBJ2-1,many,TGTGCCAGCAGCCCGACGTGGGCAGGGTACAATGAGCAGTTCTTC,CASSPTWAGYNEQFF
TRBD2,17,TRBV13,TRBJ2-3,few,TGTGCCAGCAGCTCCGGGACTAGCGGGAGAACGATCTCCACGCAGTATTTT,CASSSGTSGRTISTQYF
-,13,TRBV20-1,TRBJ1-1,-,TGCAGTGCTACCTTCGGACAGAACACTGAAGCTTTCTTT,CSATFGQNTEAFF
-,14,TRBV29-1,TRBJ2-1,many,TGCAGCGTTGGAGGGGCCAGGGGTAACAATGAGCAGTTCTTC,CSVGGARGNNEQFF
-,16,TRBV9,TRBJ2-2,-,TGTGCCAGCAGCGTAGACGGGGCGGCGGGCACCGGGGAGCTGTTTTTT,CASSVDGAAGTGELFF
TRBD1,16,TRBV2,TRBJ1-5,-,TGTGCCAGCACCTTGGACAGGGGGCTAAGCAATCAGCCCCAGCATTTT,CASTLDRGLSNQPQHF
-,14,TRBV7-2,TRBJ1-1,many,TGTGCCAGCACCCGACCCGGGGTGAACACTGAAGCTTTCTTT,CASTRPGVNTEAFF
TRBD1,16,TRBV3-1,TRBJ1-4,many,TGTGCCAGCAGCCGGACAGGGCGGTGGACTAATGAAAAACTGTTTTTT,CASSRTGRWTNEKLFF
-,14,TRBV7-9,TRBJ1-4,few,TGTGCCAGCAGCCCGGAGGGTGATAGGGAAAAACTGTTTTTT,CASSPEGDREKLFF
TRBD2,15,TRBV10-2,TRBJ2-2,-,TGCGCCAGCAGTGAGTCGGGACTACACACCGGGGAGCTGTTTTTT,CASSESGLHTGELFF
TRBD1,16,TRBV11-2,TRBJ2-7,many,TGTGCCAGCAGCTTAGGGGGACAGGTGATATCCTACGAGCAGTACTTC,CASSLGGQVISYEQYF
-,14,TRBV6-1,TRBJ1-2,few,TGTGCCAGCAGCCGGCCGGGGACCGCCTCTGGCTACACCTTC,CASSRPGTASGYTF
-,18,TRBV7-3,TRBJ2-2,many,TGTGCCAGCAGCTTAACGGCGGTAGGCGGGATGGACACCGGGGAGCTGTTTTTT,CASSLTAVGGMDTGELFF
-,12,TRBV10-3,TRBJ2-7,many,TGTGCCATCAGTAGTCAGAGCTACGAGCAGTACTTC,CAISSQSYEQYF
-,15,TRBV28,TRBJ1-1,many,TGTGCCAGCAGTTTAATCCCAGGGACTCACACTGAAGCTTTCTTT,CASSLIPGTHTEAFF
-,15,TRBV20-1,TRBJ1-5,few,TGCAGTGCTAGAGAGCCGCGGGGAGACCCTCAGCCCCAGCATTTT,CSAREPRGDPQPQHF
-,13,TRBV28,TRBJ2-3,many,TGTGCCAGCAGTTTAGCAGGACAAGATACGCAGTATTTT,CASSLAGQDTQYF
TRBD2,15,TRBV19,TRBJ2-1,few,TGTGCCAGTAGTATGGGACTAGCGGGAGTAAATGAGCAGTTCTTC,CASSMGLAGVNEQFF